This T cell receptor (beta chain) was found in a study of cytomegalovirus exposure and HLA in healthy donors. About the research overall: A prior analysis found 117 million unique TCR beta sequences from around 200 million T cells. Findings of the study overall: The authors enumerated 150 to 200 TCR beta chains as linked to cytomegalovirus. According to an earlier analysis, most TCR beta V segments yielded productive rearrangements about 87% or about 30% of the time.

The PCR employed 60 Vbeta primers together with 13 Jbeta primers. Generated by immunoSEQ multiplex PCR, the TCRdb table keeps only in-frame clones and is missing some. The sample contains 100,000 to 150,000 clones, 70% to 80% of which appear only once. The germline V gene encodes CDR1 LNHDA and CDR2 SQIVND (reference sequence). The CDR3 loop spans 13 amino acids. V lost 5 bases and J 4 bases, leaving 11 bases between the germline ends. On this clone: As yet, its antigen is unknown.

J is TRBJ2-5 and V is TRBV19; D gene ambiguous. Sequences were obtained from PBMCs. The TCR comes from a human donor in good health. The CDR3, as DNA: TGTGCCAGTAGTCCCGGCGGCAGAGAGACCCAGTACTTC. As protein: CASSPGGRETQYF. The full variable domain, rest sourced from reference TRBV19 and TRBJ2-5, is DGGITQSPKYLFRKEGQNVTLSCEQNLNHDAMYWYRQDPGQGLRLIYYSQIVNDFQKGDIAEGYSVSREKKESFPLTVTSAQKNPTAFYLCASSPGGRETQYFGPGTRLLVL.